Listed below are T cell receptor beta chains from one sample, sequenced in a study of blood T cells in healthy people across ages. TCRdb ran MiXCR on the 5' RACE reads and lists one entry per CDR3 protein. The table records around 820,000 distinct CDR3 sequences, 20% to 30% of them present only once. This sample also appeared in a second study, on T cells of mothers and their children.

The material sequenced was blood. These receptors all come from a boy between 5 and 17 years old in good health. CDR3s include the opening cysteine and the closing phenylalanine or tryptophan. Fields, in order: CDR3 length, V gene, D gene, clone size, J gene, CDR3 DNA, CDR3 protein. The D gene is left open where the match is weak. The size entry is marked missing in some rows and otherwise reads once, few, many or a size class.

length: 13; V: TRBV29-1; D: NA; size: NA; J: TRBJ1-2; DNA: TGCAGCGTTGAAGTGGCGGGGGACTATGGCTACACCTTC; CDR3: CSVEVAGDYGYTF
length: 14; V: TRBV18; D: TRBD1; size: few; J: TRBJ2-7; DNA: TGTGCCAGCTCATCAGGGACAGGGACAGTCGAGCAGTACTTC; CDR3: CASSSGTGTVEQYF
length: 15; V: TRBV10-3; D: TRBD2; size: few; J: TRBJ2-3; DNA: TGTGCCATCAGTGAGAGGACTAGGTCCGCCGATACGCAGTATTTT; CDR3: CAISERTRSADTQYF
length: 13; V: TRBV29-1; D: NA; size: once; J: TRBJ1-5; DNA: TGCAGCGTTGGCGGCGGAAGCAATCAGCCCCAGCATTTT; CDR3: CSVGGGSNQPQHF
length: 13; V: TRBV6-2/TRBV6-3; D: TRBD1; size: NA; J: TRBJ1-1; DNA: TGTGCCAGCAGCGACAGGGTCCACACTGAAGCTTTCTTT; CDR3: CASSDRVHTEAFF
length: 15; V: TRBV6-2/TRBV6-3; D: TRBD2; size: many; J: TRBJ2-5; DNA: TGTGCCAGCAGTCCCGGGACTAGGGAGTCGGAGACCCAGTACTTC; CDR3: CASSPGTRESETQYF
length: 15; V: TRBV2; D: NA; size: NA; J: TRBJ2-3; DNA: TGTGCCAGCAGTGAAGGGGTAGGGACGGCAGATACGCAGTATTTT; CDR3: CASSEGVGTADTQYF
length: 15; V: TRBV9; D: TRBD2; size: NA; J: TRBJ2-7; DNA: TGTGCCAGCAGCGTAGGGGCTAGCGGTGGCTACGAGCAGTACTTC; CDR3: CASSVGASGGYEQYF
length: 10; V: TRBV2; D: NA; size: few; J: TRBJ1-1; DNA: TGTGCCAGCACTTTAACTGAAGCTTTCTTT; CDR3: CASTLTEAFF
length: 14; V: TRBV9; D: TRBD1; size: NA; J: TRBJ1-2; DNA: TGTGCCAGCAGCGTACGGGACAGCATCTTGGGCTACACCTTC; CDR3: CASSVRDSILGYTF
length: 15; V: TRBV27; D: TRBD1; size: NA; J: TRBJ2-7; DNA: TGTGCCAGCAGTTTGGGAACAGGGGCTGCCTACGAGCAGTACTTC; CDR3: CASSLGTGAAYEQYF
length: 14; V: TRBV7-2; D: NA; size: NA; J: TRBJ1-1; DNA: TGTGCCAGCAGCTTAAATTATCGGGGCACTGAAGCTTTCTTT; CDR3: CASSLNYRGTEAFF
length: 16; V: TRBV7-2; D: TRBD2; size: NA; J: TRBJ2-5; DNA: TGTGCCAGCAGCTTAGCCGGGACTAGCGTTATGGAGACCCAGTACTTC; CDR3: CASSLAGTSVMETQYF
length: 15; V: TRBV5-1; D: NA; size: NA; J: TRBJ2-3; DNA: TGCGCCAGCAGCTCAATCCAACAGGATACAGATACGCAGTATTTT; CDR3: CASSSIQQDTDTQYF
length: 16; V: TRBV4-3; D: TRBD2; size: NA; J: TRBJ2-1; DNA: TGCGCCAGCAGCCAAGATATGGCTAGCGGGCCCAATGAGCAGTTCTTC; CDR3: CASSQDMASGPNEQFF
length: 15; V: TRBV5-4; D: TRBD1; size: few; J: TRBJ1-1; DNA: TGTGCCAGCAGCCCCGGGACAGGTGAGAACACTGAAGCTTTCTTT; CDR3: CASSPGTGENTEAFF
length: 16; V: TRBV7-9; D: NA; size: few; J: TRBJ1-2; DNA: TGTGCCAGCAGCTGGGGGGATGCGGGTGACAACTATGGCTACACCTTC; CDR3: CASSWGDAGDNYGYTF
length: 16; V: TRBV20-1; D: NA; size: NA; J: TRBJ1-1; DNA: TGCAGTGCTAGAGATCTTTATGTGGAAGCCGGGGCTGAAGCTTTCTTT; CDR3: CSARDLYVEAGAEAFF
length: 16; V: TRBV20-1; D: TRBD1; size: NA; J: TRBJ2-3; DNA: TGCAGTGCCAGAGGAACAGGGGCGTACATCACAGATACGCAGTATTTT; CDR3: CSARGTGAYITDTQYF
length: 14; V: TRBV2; D: TRBD1; size: few; J: TRBJ1-2; DNA: TGTGCCAGCAGAGTCAGACTCGGACAGGGCACCTACACCTTC; CDR3: CASRVRLGQGTYTF
length: 16; V: TRBV28; D: NA; size: few; J: TRBJ2-4; DNA: TGTGCCAGCACCACCCCTTGGGGGATAGCCAAAAACATTCAGTACTTC; CDR3: CASTTPWGIAKNIQYF
length: 12; V: TRBV30; D: NA; size: few; J: TRBJ1-3; DNA: TGTGCCTGGAGCGTCGCTGGAAACACCATATATTTT; CDR3: CAWSVAGNTIYF
length: 15; V: TRBV6-5; D: NA; size: NA; J: TRBJ2-1; DNA: TGTGCCAGCAGTTACTCGAGTTGGGGGATGGATGAGCAGTTCTTC; CDR3: CASSYSSWGMDEQFF
length: 16; V: TRBV5-5; D: TRBD2; size: few; J: TRBJ2-3; DNA: TGTGCCAGCAGATTAAGGGGCGGGGGGACGACGGATACGCAGTATTTT; CDR3: CASRLRGGGTTDTQYF
length: 12; V: TRBV24-1; D: NA; size: NA; J: TRBJ1-4; DNA: TGTGCCACCAGTGATACCGGAAGGGAACTGTTTTTT; CDR3: CATSDTGRELFF
length: 13; V: TRBV19; D: NA; size: NA; J: TRBJ1-2; DNA: TGTGCCAGTAGTATAGCAGGATCGGATGGCTACACCTTC; CDR3: CASSIAGSDGYTF
length: 14; V: TRBV12-3/TRBV12-4; D: TRBD2; size: NA; J: TRBJ2-5; DNA: TGTGCCAGCAGTTTAGAGACTAGCGGGAAGACCCAGTACTTC; CDR3: CASSLETSGKTQYF
length: 17; V: TRBV7-2; D: TRBD2; size: NA; J: TRBJ2-7; DNA: TGTGCCAGCAGCTACCGGTTTACTAGCGGGACCGTCTACGAGCAGTACTTC; CDR3: CASSYRFTSGTVYEQYF
length: 15; V: TRBV18; D: TRBD1; size: NA; J: TRBJ2-7; DNA: TGTGCCAGCTCACCATTGACAGGGTTGTCTTACGAGCAGTACTTC; CDR3: CASSPLTGLSYEQYF
length: 12; V: TRBV12-3/TRBV12-4; D: NA; size: few; J: TRBJ1-5; DNA: TGTGCCAGTAGGGTAAGCAATCAGCCCCAGCATTTT; CDR3: CASRVSNQPQHF
length: 16; V: TRBV28; D: TRBD1; size: many; J: TRBJ2-5; DNA: TGTGCCAGCAGTTTAAGCGGGACAGGGGGTCGCCGGACCCAGTACTTC; CDR3: CASSLSGTGGRRTQYF
length: 16; V: TRBV15; D: TRBD1; size: NA; J: TRBJ2-1; DNA: TGTGCCACCAGCAGAGATCGAGGGACAGCCTACAATGAGCAGTTCTTC; CDR3: CATSRDRGTAYNEQFF
length: 15; V: TRBV28; D: TRBD1; size: few; J: TRBJ2-1; DNA: TGTGCCAGCACCCCGGGGACAGGGGCCTACAATGAGCAGTTCTTC; CDR3: CASTPGTGAYNEQFF
length: 13; V: TRBV29-1; D: NA; size: few; J: TRBJ2-2; DNA: TGCAGCGTCCTACAGGGTAGCACCGGGGAGCTGTTTTTT; CDR3: CSVLQGSTGELFF
length: 13; V: TRBV3-1; D: NA; size: few; J: TRBJ1-5; DNA: TGTGCCAGCAGCCAAGATCCGGGTCAGCCCCAGCATTTT; CDR3: CASSQDPGQPQHF
length: 14; V: TRBV3-1; D: NA; size: NA; J: TRBJ2-7; DNA: TGTGCCAGCAGTCAAGACAGCTCTTCCTACGAGCAGTACTTC; CDR3: CASSQDSSSYEQYF
length: 14; V: TRBV9; D: NA; size: few; J: TRBJ1-1; DNA: TGTGCCAGCAGCGTATCCGCATCTGGGACTGAAGCTTTCTTT; CDR3: CASSVSASGTEAFF
length: 14; V: TRBV20-1; D: NA; size: NA; J: TRBJ2-5; DNA: TGCAGTGCTAGCGGGAGCGCCGCGTCGGAGACCCAGTACTTC; CDR3: CSASGSAASETQYF
length: 15; V: TRBV14; D: TRBD2; size: many; J: TRBJ2-5; DNA: TGTGCCAGCAGCCAAGGGACTAGCGGGGCGGAGACCCAGTACTTC; CDR3: CASSQGTSGAETQYF
length: 14; V: TRBV15; D: NA; size: NA; J: TRBJ2-1; DNA: TGTGCCACCAGCAGACCGAGCTCCTACAATGAGCAGTTCTTC; CDR3: CATSRPSSYNEQFF
length: 16; V: TRBV27; D: NA; size: NA; J: TRBJ1-5; DNA: TGTGCCAGCAGACCCGGGACCTTGTGGAGCAATCAGCCCCAGCATTTT; CDR3: CASRPGTLWSNQPQHF
length: 15; V: TRBV12-3/TRBV12-4; D: NA; size: few; J: TRBJ1-5; DNA: TGTGCCAGCAGTTCCTTCGACCGGAGCAATCAGCCCCAGCATTTT; CDR3: CASSSFDRSNQPQHF
length: 14; V: TRBV7-9; D: NA; size: NA; J: TRBJ2-1; DNA: TGTGCCAGCAGCTCACGACAGGTCGAGTATGAGCAGTTCTTC; CDR3: CASSSRQVEYEQFF
length: 12; V: TRBV5-6; D: NA; size: few; J: TRBJ1-2; DNA: TGTGCCAGCAGCGATCGTACCTATGGCTACACCTTC; CDR3: CASSDRTYGYTF
length: 16; V: TRBV7-8; D: NA; size: NA; J: TRBJ2-7; DNA: TGTGCCAGCAGCTTAAGCCCTTGGTCTATAGGCTACGAGCAGTACTTC; CDR3: CASSLSPWSIGYEQYF
length: 11; V: TRBV20-1; D: NA; size: NA; J: TRBJ2-1; DNA: TGCAGTGCTAGAGGCTACAATGAGCAGTTCTTC; CDR3: CSARGYNEQFF
length: 14; V: TRBV7-2; D: NA; size: NA; J: TRBJ2-1; DNA: TGTGCCAGCAGCTTAGAGTTAGTGGGAGGCAGAGGGTACTTC; CDR3: CASSLELVGGRGYF
length: 16; V: TRBV24-1; D: TRBD2; size: few; J: TRBJ2-1; DNA: TGTGCCACCAGTGAAACCGGGACTAGCGGCTACAATGAGCAGTTCTTC; CDR3: CATSETGTSGYNEQFF
length: 16; V: TRBV2; D: TRBD2; size: few; J: TRBJ2-3; DNA: TGTGCCAGCAGTTTAATTCCGGGAGGGGGCACAGATACGCAGTATTTT; CDR3: CASSLIPGGGTDTQYF
length: 16; V: TRBV27; D: TRBD1; size: few; J: TRBJ2-5; DNA: TGTGCCAGCAGTTTCGGGACAGGGCGTGGGCAAGAGACCCAGTACTTC; CDR3: CASSFGTGRGQETQYF
length: 15; V: TRBV28; D: TRBD2; size: once; J: TRBJ2-1; DNA: TGTGCCAGCAGTACTAGCGGGGGGACCTACAATGAGCAGTTCTTC; CDR3: CASSTSGGTYNEQFF
length: 14; V: TRBV6-6; D: TRBD1; size: NA; J: TRBJ1-4; DNA: TGTGCCAGCAGACGAGACAGGGTGTTTGAAAAACTGTTTTTT; CDR3: CASRRDRVFEKLFF
length: 14; V: TRBV5-5; D: NA; size: few; J: TRBJ2-5; DNA: TGTGCCAGCAGCTCGGCGGCGACCTCAGAGACCCAGTACTTC; CDR3: CASSSAATSETQYF
length: 13; V: TRBV20-1; D: NA; size: few; J: TRBJ2-4; DNA: TGCAGTGCTAGGAGGGAGGGGGTGAACATTCAGTACTTC; CDR3: CSARREGVNIQYF
length: 14; V: TRBV7-9; D: NA; size: NA; J: TRBJ2-3; DNA: TGTGCCAGCGGAGAGGGGGGCCTGACAGATACGCAGTATTTT; CDR3: CASGEGGLTDTQYF
length: 15; V: TRBV7-6; D: NA; size: few; J: TRBJ2-1; DNA: TGTGCCAGCAGCCCCCCCACCGGTTCCTACAATGAGCAGTTCTTC; CDR3: CASSPPTGSYNEQFF
length: 17; V: TRBV20-1; D: NA; size: NA; J: TRBJ1-5; DNA: TGCAGTGCTGAAGGGATATTTCGGGAGTATAGCAATCAGCCCCAGCATTTT; CDR3: CSAEGIFREYSNQPQHF
length: 13; V: TRBV18; D: NA; size: NA; J: TRBJ2-7; DNA: TGTGCCAGCTCACCGGACCTGGGGGCCGAGCAGTACTTC; CDR3: CASSPDLGAEQYF
length: 14; V: TRBV3-1; D: NA; size: few; J: TRBJ1-4; DNA: TGTGCCAGCAGCCAAGTGGCAGGGTATGAAAAACTGTTTTTT; CDR3: CASSQVAGYEKLFF
length: 16; V: TRBV5-1; D: TRBD2; size: NA; J: TRBJ2-7; DNA: TGCGCCAGCAGCTTGGGGATGGCGGGAGGGATCCACGAGCAGTACTTC; CDR3: CASSLGMAGGIHEQYF